This TCR beta chain is drawn from a study of blood T cell repertoires in COVID-19. Clones were sequenced by immunoSEQ multiplex PCR, and TCRdb holds only the in-frame ones, with some missing. The sample shows fewer than 300,000 clones, about 76% of them seen only once. Sequenced material: peripheral blood. The TCR comes from an older woman with active or convalescent COVID-19.

CDR3 sequence (DNA): TGTGCCATCAGAGACCGGGAGACCTACGAGCAGTACTTC. Its protein product is CAIRDRETYEQYF. V usage is TRBV10-3 and J usage is TRBJ2-7; possibly TRBD2 for D (6 bases). The germline gives CDR1 ENHRY, CDR2 SYGVKD. Trimming left V 6 bases short and J 2 bases short, with 11 bases between. The length of the CDR3 is 13 residues.